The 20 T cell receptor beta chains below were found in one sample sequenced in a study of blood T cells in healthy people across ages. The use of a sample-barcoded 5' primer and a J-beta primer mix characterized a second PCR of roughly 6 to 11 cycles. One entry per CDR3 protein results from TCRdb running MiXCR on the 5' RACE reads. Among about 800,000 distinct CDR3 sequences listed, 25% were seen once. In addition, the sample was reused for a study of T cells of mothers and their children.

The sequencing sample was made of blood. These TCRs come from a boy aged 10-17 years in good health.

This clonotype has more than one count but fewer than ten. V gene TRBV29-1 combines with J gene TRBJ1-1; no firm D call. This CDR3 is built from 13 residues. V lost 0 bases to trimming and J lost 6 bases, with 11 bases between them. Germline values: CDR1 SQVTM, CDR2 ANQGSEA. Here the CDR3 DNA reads TGCAGCGTTGAAGATGACTGGGTCTCTGAAGCTTTCTTT. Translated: CSVEDDWVSEAFF.

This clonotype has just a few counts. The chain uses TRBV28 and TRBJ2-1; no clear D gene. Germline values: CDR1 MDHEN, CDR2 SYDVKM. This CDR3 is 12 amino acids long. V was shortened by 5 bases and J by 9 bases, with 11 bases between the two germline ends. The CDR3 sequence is CASSLNNGEQFF. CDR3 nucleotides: TGTGCCAGCAGTCTTAACAACGGTGAGCAGTTCTTC. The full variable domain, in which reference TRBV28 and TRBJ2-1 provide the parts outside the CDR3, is DVKVTQSSRYLVKRTGEKVFLECVQDMDHENMFWYRQDPGLGLRLIYFSYDVKMKEKGDIPEGYSVSREKKERFSLILESASTNQTSMYLCASSLNNGEQFFGPGTRLTVL.

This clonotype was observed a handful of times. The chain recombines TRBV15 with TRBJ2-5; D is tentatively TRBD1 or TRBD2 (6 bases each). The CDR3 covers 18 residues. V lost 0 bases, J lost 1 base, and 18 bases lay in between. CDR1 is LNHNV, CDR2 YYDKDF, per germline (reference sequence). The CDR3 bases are TGTGCCACCAGCAGAGAATTTGTCGGGGGCCGTCGCCAAGAGACCCAGTACTTC. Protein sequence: CATSREFVGGRRQETQYF.

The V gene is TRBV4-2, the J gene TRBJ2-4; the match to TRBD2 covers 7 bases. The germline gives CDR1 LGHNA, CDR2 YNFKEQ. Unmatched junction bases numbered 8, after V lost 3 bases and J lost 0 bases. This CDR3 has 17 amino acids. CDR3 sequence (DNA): TGTGCCAGCAGCCAGCCCATAGCGGGTGGAGCCAAAAACATTCAGTACTTC. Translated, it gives CASSQPIAGGAKNIQYF.

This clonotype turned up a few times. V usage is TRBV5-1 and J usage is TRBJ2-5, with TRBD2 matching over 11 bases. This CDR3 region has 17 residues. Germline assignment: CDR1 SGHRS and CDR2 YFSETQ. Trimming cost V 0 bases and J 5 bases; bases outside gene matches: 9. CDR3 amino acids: CASSLGPSGGLAETQYF. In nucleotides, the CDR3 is TGCGCCAGCAGCTTGGGGCCTAGCGGGGGGTTGGCTGAGACCCAGTACTTC.

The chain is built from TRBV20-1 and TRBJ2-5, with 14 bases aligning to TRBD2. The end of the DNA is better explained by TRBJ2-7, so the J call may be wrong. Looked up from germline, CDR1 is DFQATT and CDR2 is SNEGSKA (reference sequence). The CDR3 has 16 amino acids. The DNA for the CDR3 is TGCAGTGCCCCCGGGACTAGCGGGAGTATCCGGGGCGAGCAGTACTTC. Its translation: CSAPGTSGSIRGEQYF.

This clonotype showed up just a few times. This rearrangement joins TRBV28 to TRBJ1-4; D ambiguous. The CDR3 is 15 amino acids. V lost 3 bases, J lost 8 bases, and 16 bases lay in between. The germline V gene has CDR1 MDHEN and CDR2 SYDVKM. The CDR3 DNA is TGTGCCAGCAGTTTGAATCGGGTGACGAGGGAAAAACTGTTTTTT. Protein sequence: CASSLNRVTREKLFF.

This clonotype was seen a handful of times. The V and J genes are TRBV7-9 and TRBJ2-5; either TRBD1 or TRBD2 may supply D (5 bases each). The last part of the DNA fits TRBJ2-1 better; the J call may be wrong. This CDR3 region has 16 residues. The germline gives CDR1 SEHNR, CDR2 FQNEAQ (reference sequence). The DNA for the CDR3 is TGTGCCAGCAGCTTAGTGGGTGGGGGTCTCTACAATGAGCAGTTCTTC. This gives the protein CASSLVGGGLYNEQFF.

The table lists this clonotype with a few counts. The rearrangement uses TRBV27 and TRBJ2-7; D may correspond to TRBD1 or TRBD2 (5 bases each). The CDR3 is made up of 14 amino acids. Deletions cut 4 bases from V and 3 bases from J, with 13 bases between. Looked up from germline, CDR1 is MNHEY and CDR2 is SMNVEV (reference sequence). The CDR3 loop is CASSWSGTVYEQYF. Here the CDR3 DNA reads TGTGCCAGCAGTTGGTCCGGGACGGTCTACGAGCAGTACTTC.

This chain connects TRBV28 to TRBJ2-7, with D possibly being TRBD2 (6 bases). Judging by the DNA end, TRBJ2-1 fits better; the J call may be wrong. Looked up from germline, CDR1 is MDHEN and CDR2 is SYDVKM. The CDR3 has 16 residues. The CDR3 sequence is CASSPVIIGRGNEQFF. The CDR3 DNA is TGTGCCAGCAGCCCCGTAATCATTGGGCGGGGCAATGAGCAGTTCTTC.

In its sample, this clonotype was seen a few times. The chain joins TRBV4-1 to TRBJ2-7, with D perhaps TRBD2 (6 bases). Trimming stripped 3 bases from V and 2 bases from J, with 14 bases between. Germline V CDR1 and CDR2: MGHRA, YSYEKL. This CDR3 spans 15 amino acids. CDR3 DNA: TGCGCCAGCAGCCAGGTAGCGGATGTCACCTACGAGCAGTACTTC. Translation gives CASSQVADVTYEQYF.

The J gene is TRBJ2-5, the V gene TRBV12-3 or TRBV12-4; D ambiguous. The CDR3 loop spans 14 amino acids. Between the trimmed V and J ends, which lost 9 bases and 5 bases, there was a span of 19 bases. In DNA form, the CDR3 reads TGTGCCAGTCGAGAAGGCGCGTCTCGGGAGACCCAGTACTTC. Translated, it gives CASREGASRETQYF.

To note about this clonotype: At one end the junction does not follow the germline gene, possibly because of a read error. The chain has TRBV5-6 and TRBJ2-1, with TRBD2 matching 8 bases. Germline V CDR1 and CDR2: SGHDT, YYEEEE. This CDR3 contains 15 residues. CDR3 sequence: CASRGGRNSHNEQFF. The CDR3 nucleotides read TGTGCCAGCAGGGGCGGGAGGAACTCCCACAATGAGCAGTTCTTC.

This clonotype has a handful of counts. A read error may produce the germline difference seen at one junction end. The CDR3 nucleotides are TGTGCCAGCACTGAAGAGGTTCAGGCTAACTATGGCTACACCTTC. It specifies CASTEEVQANYGYTF. The J gene is TRBJ1-2, the V gene TRBV2, with unresolved D. The germline gives CDR1 SNHLY, CDR2 FYNNEI. The CDR3 covers 15 residues.

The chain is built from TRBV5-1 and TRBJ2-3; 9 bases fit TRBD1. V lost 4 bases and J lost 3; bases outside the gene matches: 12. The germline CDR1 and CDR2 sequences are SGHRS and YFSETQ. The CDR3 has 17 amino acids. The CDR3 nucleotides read TGCGCCAGCAGCCTCAGAGAAAGACAGGGGGGGACAGATACGCAGTATTTT. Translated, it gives CASSLRERQGGTDTQYF.

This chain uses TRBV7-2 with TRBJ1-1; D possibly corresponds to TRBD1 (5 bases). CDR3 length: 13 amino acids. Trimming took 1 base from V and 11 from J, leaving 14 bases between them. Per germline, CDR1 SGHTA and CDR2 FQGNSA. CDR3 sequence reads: CASSLGGWTSAFF. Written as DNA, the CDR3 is TGTGCCAGCAGCTTAGGGGGGTGGACCTCGGCTTTCTTT.

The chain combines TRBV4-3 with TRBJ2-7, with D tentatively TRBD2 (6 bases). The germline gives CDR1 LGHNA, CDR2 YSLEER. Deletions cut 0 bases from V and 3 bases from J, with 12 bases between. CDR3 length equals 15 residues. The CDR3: CASSQDRDLLYEQYF. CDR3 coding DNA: TGCGCCAGCAGCCAAGACAGGGACTTACTCTACGAGCAGTACTTC.

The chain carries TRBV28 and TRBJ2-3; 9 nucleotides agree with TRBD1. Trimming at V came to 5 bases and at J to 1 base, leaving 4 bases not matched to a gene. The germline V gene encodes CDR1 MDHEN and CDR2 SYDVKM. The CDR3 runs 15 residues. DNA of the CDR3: TGTGCCAGCAGTACCACAGGGGGCCGCACAGATACGCAGTATTTT. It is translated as CASSTTGGRTDTQYF. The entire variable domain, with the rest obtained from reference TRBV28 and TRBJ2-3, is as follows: DVKVTQSSRYLVKRTGEKVFLECVQDMDHENMFWYRQDPGLGLRLIYFSYDVKMKEKGDIPEGYSVSREKKERFSLILESASTNQTSMYLCASSTTGGRTDTQYFGPGTRLTVL.

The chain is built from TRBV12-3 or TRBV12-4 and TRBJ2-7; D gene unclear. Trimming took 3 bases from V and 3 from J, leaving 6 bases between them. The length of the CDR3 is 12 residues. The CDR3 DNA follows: TGTGCCAGCAGTTTGGAGATCTACGAGCAGTACTTC. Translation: CASSLEIYEQYF.

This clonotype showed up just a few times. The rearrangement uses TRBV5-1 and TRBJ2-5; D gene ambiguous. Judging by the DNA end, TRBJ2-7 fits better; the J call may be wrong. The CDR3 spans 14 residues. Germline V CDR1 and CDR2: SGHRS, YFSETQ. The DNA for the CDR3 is TGCGCCAGCAGCTTTGACGGAAGCTCCTACGAGCAGTACTTC. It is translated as CASSFDGSSYEQYF.